This T cell receptor (beta chain) was identified during a study of T cells in localized non-small cell lung cancer. As regards this clone: Its antigen remains unknown.

The data were produced by immunoSEQ multiplex PCR, yet TCRdb's version contains in-frame clones alone and is incomplete. The table has roughly 30,000 clones, approximately 90% seen once; the top ten hold about 28%. Losses at the gene ends were 2 bases for V and 8 bases for J; bases not matched to a gene: 6. The germline V gene has CDR1 MNHEY and CDR2 SVGAGI. The CDR3 contains 14 residues. Points from the study as a whole: Without multi-region sequencing, intratumor heterogeneity could not be excluded. Uninvolved nearby lung showed the greatest T cell clonality, exceeding that found in tumor. In adjacent lung, a median about 54 of the top 100 tumor clones were found.

The sequences come from peripheral blood, collected before any cancer treatment. The chain employs TRBV6-5 and TRBJ2-1, with 7 bases lining up with TRBD1. This sequence originates from a female donor older than 55 with stage I lung adenocarcinoma. CDR3 sequence: CASSYQTGWYEQFF. The CDR3 nucleotides are TGTGCCAGCAGTTACCAGACAGGGTGGTATGAGCAGTTCTTC.